This TCR beta chain was identified in a study of CD8 T cells in ankylosing spondylitis. Study outcomes and limitations: Relatively rare in peripheral blood, disease-linked clones were also CD8+.

MiXCR, applied by TCRdb to the 5' RACE reads, yields one record per CDR3 protein. Of 150,000 to 200,000 distinct CDR3 sequences listed, roughly 13% are singletons. This clonotype has ten or more counts. The antigen is undetermined. V lost 7 bases and J 4 bases, leaving 16 bases between the germline ends. This CDR3 has 14 amino acids. The J gene is TRBJ1-2, the V gene TRBV12-3 or TRBV12-4; a weak D match, TRBD1 (6 bases). What was sequenced was blood, either unsorted or a sorted T cell fraction (not recorded which). The receptor was derived from a female donor with ankylosing spondylitis or in good health (not recorded which). In DNA form, the CDR3 reads TGTGCCAGCACCCGAGGGCCGGGGGCCTATGGCTACACCTTC. Translation gives CASTRGPGAYGYTF.